The next 28 T cell receptor beta chains were all read from a single sample in a study of blood T cell repertoires in COVID-19. Only in-frame clones appear in the TCRdb table, and some are missing; sequencing was by immunoSEQ multiplex PCR. The sample records 35,000 to 50,000 clones, 70% to 90% being singletons. The sequencing input was peripheral blood. The receptors here all came from a human donor in a cohort sampled during active COVID-19.

The genes are TRBV6-5 and TRBJ1-1; unclear D gene. CDR1 and CDR2 from the germline V gene are MNHEY and SVGAGI. V was pared by 2 bases and J by 7 bases, with 20 bases between. The CDR3 length is 16 residues. The chain's CDR3 is CASSYLRAGGIDEAFF. CDR3 sequence (DNA): TGTGCCAGCAGTTACCTTAGGGCGGGTGGTATAGATGAAGCTTTCTTT.

The rearrangement links TRBV3-1 (or the pseudogene TRBV3-2) to TRBJ2-3, with 9 nucleotides matching TRBD2. The germline V gene has CDR1 LGHDT and CDR2 YNNKEL (reference sequence). The CDR3 is 19 amino acids. V lost 4 bases, J lost 0 bases, and 14 bases stayed unmatched. CDR3 loop: CASSPKIAGELISTDTQYF. CDR3 DNA sequence: TGTGCCAGCAGCCCTAAAATAGCGGGGGAGCTTATTAGCACAGATACGCAGTATTTT.

This rearrangement joins TRBV30 to TRBJ2-7; 10 bases match TRBD1. The CDR3 sequence is 14 residues long. Trimming took 0 bases from V and 4 from J; bases not matched to a gene: 3. Germline V gives CDR1 GTSNPN, CDR2 SVGIG (reference sequence). CDR3 nucleotides: TGTGCCTGGAGTGTAGAGGGACAGGGGTACGAGCAGTACTTC. This translates into CAWSVEGQGYEQYF. Combining the CDR3 with reference TRBV30 and TRBJ2-7 gives the whole variable domain SQTIHQWPATLVQPVGSPLSLECTVEGTSNPNLYWYRQAAGRGLQLLFYSVGIGQISSEVPQNLSASRPQDRQFILSSKKLLLSDSGFYLCAWSVEGQGYEQYFGPGTRLTVT.

There are a few counts of this clone. The chain is built from TRBV10-3 and TRBJ2-1, with 9 bases lining up with TRBD1. Trimming took 3 bases from V and 8 from J; bases not matched to a gene: 11. CDR1 and CDR2 from the germline V gene are ENHRY and SYGVKD. This CDR3 region has 16 residues. CDR3: CAISDGPGQGIDEQFF. CDR3 in DNA: TGTGCCATCAGTGACGGACCGGGACAGGGTATCGATGAGCAGTTCTTC.

The V gene is TRBV30, the J gene TRBJ1-1; 7 bases line up with TRBD1. J gave up 3 bases and V 4 bases, and 5 bases lay outside the gene matches. CDR1 is GTSNPN and CDR2 is SVGIG in the germline V gene (reference sequence). The CDR3 totals 13 residues. The CDR3 here is CAWNRGLDTEAFF. DNA of the CDR3: TGTGCCTGGAATAGGGGGCTGGACACTGAAGCTTTCTTT.

V gene TRBV28 combines with J gene TRBJ1-1; 8 bases are a match to TRBD1. J lost 2 bases, V lost 7 bases, and 6 bases had no gene match. Germline values: CDR1 MDHEN, CDR2 SYDVKM. The CDR3 extends over 14 amino acids. The CDR3 reads CASKPGQVNTEAFF. The CDR3 DNA reads as TGTGCCAGCAAACCGGGACAGGTCAACACTGAAGCTTTCTTT. Looking up the rest from reference TRBV28 and TRBJ1-1 gives the full variable domain: DVKVTQSSRYLVKRTGEKVFLECVQDMDHENMFWYRQDPGLGLRLIYFSYDVKMKEKGDIPEGYSVSREKKERFSLILESASTNQTSMYLCASKPGQVNTEAFFGQGTRLTVV.

There are a few counts of this clone. V usage is TRBV7-9 and J usage is TRBJ2-4; the match to TRBD1 covers 7 bases. Germline loops: CDR1 SEHNR, CDR2 FQNEAQ (reference sequence). This CDR3 has 15 amino acids. Trimming took 4 bases from V and 6 from J; bases not matched to a gene: 9. The CDR3 coding sequence is TGTGCCAGCAGCTCAAACAGGGGTGATGGAAACATTCAGTACTTC. Encoded protein: CASSSNRGDGNIQYF.

The J gene is TRBJ1-1, the V gene TRBV5-4, with 7 bases aligning to TRBD1. The CDR3 is made up of 16 amino acids. V dropped 4 bases and J dropped 3; count of bases not matched to a gene: 12. The germline V gene encodes CDR1 SGHNT and CDR2 YYREEE (reference sequence). CDR3 nucleotides: TGTGCCAGCAGCCCGGCGGCCCGGACAGGCTACACTGAAGCTTTCTTT. Encoded protein: CASSPAARTGYTEAFF.

The chain joins TRBV18 to TRBJ1-2, with D possibly matching TRBD1 (5 bases). Germline V gives CDR1 KGHSH, CDR2 LQKENI. The CDR3 has 18 amino acids. V lost 4 bases and J 9 bases, leaving 30 bases between the germline ends. This chain's CDR3 is CASSRDSSGDWALGSYTF. CDR3 nucleotides: TGTGCCAGCTCACGGGACTCCTCGGGGGACTGGGCCCTCGGGAGCTACACCTTC.

The rearrangement links TRBV9 to TRBJ1-1; D may be TRBD1 (5 bases). CDR1 and CDR2 from the germline V gene are SGDLS and YYNGEE. The CDR3 runs 14 residues. The V gene lost 4 bases and the J gene lost 8 bases, with 18 bases spanning the gap. This CDR3 is CASSTWGGTGEAFF. The CDR3 nucleotides are TGTGCCAGCAGCACATGGGGAGGGACTGGGGAAGCTTTCTTT.

V usage is TRBV25-1 and J usage is TRBJ2-3; no clear D. This CDR3 region has 15 residues. From germline, CDR1 is MGHDK and CDR2 SYGVNS. Trimming shortened V by 3 bases and J by 0 bases, and 10 bases separated the two germline ends. The CDR3 DNA sequence: TGTGCCAGCAGTGACGTCAGGTCTAGCACAGATACGCAGTATTTT. Translation gives CASSDVRSSTDTQYF.

The gene calls are TRBV27 and TRBJ1-6; 7 bases agree with TRBD1. In germline, CDR1 is MNHEY, CDR2 SMNVEV (reference sequence). The J segment lost 7 bases and the V segment lost 5 bases, leaving 5 bases of the junction unmatched. This CDR3 has 14 residues. The CDR3 DNA reads as TGTGCCAGCAGTCTCGGGACAGAGAATTCACCCCTCCACTTT. It yields the protein CASSLGTENSPLHF.

The chain combines TRBV28 with TRBJ1-5; no clear D gene. Germline V gives CDR1 MDHEN, CDR2 SYDVKM. This CDR3 spans 14 amino acids. V dropped 2 bases and J dropped 9 bases, with 14 bases sitting between them. The CDR3 spells CASSLQAFRTPQHF. The CDR3 DNA sequence: TGTGCCAGCAGTTTACAGGCTTTCAGAACGCCCCAGCATTTT.

The chain uses TRBV6-5 and TRBJ1-4; weak D call: TRBD1 (6 bases). The CDR3 totals 12 residues. V was trimmed by 8 bases and J by 5 bases, leaving 9 bases between them. CDR1 and CDR2 (germline): MNHEY, SVGAGI. The CDR3 nucleotides read TGTGCCAGCCAGGGGACAAATGAAAAACTGTTTTTT. This codes for CASQGTNEKLFF.

The chain has TRBV5-1 and TRBJ1-4; D remains ambiguous. V was pared by 4 bases and J by 3 bases, with 13 bases between. This CDR3 comprises 15 residues. Germline-derived CDR1 and CDR2 are SGHRS and YFSETQ. The CDR3 here is CASSLTRQANEKLFF. The CDR3, as DNA: TGCGCCAGCAGCCTCACCCGGCAGGCTAATGAAAAACTGTTTTTT.

The rearrangement joins TRBV18 to TRBJ1-1; 7 positions agree with TRBD1. CDR1 KGHSH and CDR2 LQKENI come from the germline V gene. The length of the CDR3 is 16 residues. V dropped 2 bases and J dropped 0; count of bases not matched to a gene: 6. DNA for the CDR3: TGTGCCAGCTCACCATATGGGGACAGCTTGAACACTGAAGCTTTCTTT. Translating gives CASSPYGDSLNTEAFF.

The genes are TRBV24-1 and TRBJ2-5, with 11 bases aligning to TRBD1. CDR3 size: 17 residues. Germline V gene data show CDR1 as KGHDR and CDR2 as SFDVKD. The ends lost 4 bases at V and 4 bases at J; junction bases unmatched: 10. Here the CDR3 DNA reads TGTGCCACCAGTGACTCCCCCGGACAGGGGGCAGGAGAGACCCAGTACTTC. Amino acids: CATSDSPGQGAGETQYF.

This clone is labeled medium-sized. Other DNA sequences in the sample encode the same CDR3. The rearrangement joins TRBV3-1 (or the pseudogene TRBV3-2) to TRBJ1-5; tentative D call: TRBD1 (6 bases). Germline-derived CDR1 and CDR2 are LGHDT and YNNKEL (reference sequence). Trimming took off 6 bases at V and 4 bases at J, with 10 bases between the two ends. This CDR3 region has 13 residues. CDR3 DNA sequence: TGTGCCAGCAGTCGAACAGGGAATCAGCCCCAGCATTTT. The encoded protein is CASSRTGNQPQHF.

The CDR3 region is CASSLGGSSGGQETQYF. The CDR3 DNA reads TGTGCCAGCAGCTTGGGAGGGTCCAGCGGAGGCCAAGAGACCCAGTACTTC. V gene TRBV7-9 combines with J gene TRBJ2-5, with 7 bases matching TRBD2. Germline CDR1 reads SEHNR; CDR2 reads FQNEAQ (reference sequence). This CDR3 region has 17 residues. V dropped 3 bases and J dropped 1; count of bases not matched to a gene: 11.

The chain combines TRBV3-1 (or the pseudogene TRBV3-2) with TRBJ2-3, with 9 bases matching TRBD2. J was trimmed by 6 bases and V by 1 base; bases with no gene match: 8. The germline gives CDR1 LGHDT, CDR2 YNNKEL (reference sequence). The CDR3 totals 16 residues. The CDR3 here is CASSQVAGASYDTQYF. The CDR3 bases are TGTGCCAGCAGCCAAGTAGCGGGGGCCTCCTACGATACGCAGTATTTT.

The chain recombines TRBV19 with TRBJ2-2, with a tentative D call TRBD1 (6 bases). Germline V gene sequence: CDR1 LNHDA, CDR2 SQIVND (reference sequence). This CDR3 spans 16 amino acids. Trimming took off 6 bases at V and 1 base at J, with 15 bases between the two ends. CDR3 coding DNA: TGTGCCAGTAGAGATACCGGGACACTGAACACCGGGGAGCTGTTTTTT. This gives the protein CASRDTGTLNTGELFF.

This clone was found once. The chain uses TRBV18 and TRBJ2-1; D might be TRBD2 (6 bases). CDR1 and CDR2 from the germline V gene are KGHSH and LQKENI. This CDR3 is built from 15 residues. V lost 3 bases and J 3 bases, leaving 12 bases between the germline ends. CDR3 DNA: TGTGCCAGCTCACCGGCGGGCGGGATCTACAATGAGCAGTTCTTC. Its protein is CASSPAGGIYNEQFF.

V usage is TRBV13 and J usage is TRBJ2-3; 7 bases are shared with TRBD1. Germline CDR1 is PRHDT and CDR2 is FYEKMQ (reference sequence). The CDR3 contains 14 residues. The J segment lost 4 bases and the V segment lost 4 bases, leaving 5 bases of the junction unmatched. The CDR3 sequence is CASSSRQGPDTQYF. The DNA of the CDR3 is TGTGCCAGCAGCTCTAGACAGGGCCCAGATACGCAGTATTTT.

The V call is TRBV6-5, the J call TRBJ1-1; D possibly corresponds to TRBD1 (6 bases). CDR1 is MNHEY and CDR2 is SVGAGI in the germline V gene. V was cut by 4 bases and J by 0 bases, with 12 bases left in between. This CDR3 has 15 residues. CDR3 sequence reads: CASSFPTGLNTEAFF. The DNA of the CDR3 is TGTGCCAGCAGTTTCCCAACAGGGTTGAACACTGAAGCTTTCTTT.

In DNA form, the CDR3 reads TGCGCCAGCAGCGGGGGCGTAGCGGGACTAAGTTCCAATGAGCAGTTCTTC. It encodes CASSGGVAGLSSNEQFF. V and J are TRBV5-1 and TRBJ2-1; 8 positions agree with TRBD2. V shed 4 bases, J shed 6 bases, and the junction held 15 bases outside the gene matches. Germline loops: CDR1 SGHRS, CDR2 YFSETQ. This CDR3 has 17 amino acids.

The chain combines TRBV7-9 with TRBJ1-1; 7 nucleotides match TRBD1. Germline loops: CDR1 SEHNR, CDR2 FQNEAQ (reference sequence). The CDR3 has 13 residues. J gave up 5 bases and V 5 bases, and 5 bases lay outside the gene matches. Here the CDR3 DNA reads TGTGCCAGCAGCGGATACAGGGGTACTGAAGCTTTCTTT. Residues: CASSGYRGTEAFF.

DNA of the CDR3: TGTGCCAGCATCGGACAGGGGAACGAGCAGTACTTC. It codes for CASIGQGNEQYF. The rearrangement uses TRBV2 and TRBJ2-7; 9 nucleotides match TRBD1. This CDR3 comprises 12 residues. V trimming: 7 bases; J trimming: 5 bases; junction bases outside the gene matches: 3. Germline loops: CDR1 SNHLY, CDR2 FYNNEI.

This clone was observed once. The V gene is TRBV7-9, the J gene TRBJ1-2, with D perhaps matching TRBD1 (6 bases). Germline V CDR1 and CDR2: SEHNR, FQNEAQ (reference sequence). The CDR3 is 13 amino acids. V lost 5 bases and J lost 8, with 15 bases in between. CDR3 coding DNA: TGTGCCAGCAGCCGGGACACGCGGATGGGCTACACCTTC. Translating gives CASSRDTRMGYTF.